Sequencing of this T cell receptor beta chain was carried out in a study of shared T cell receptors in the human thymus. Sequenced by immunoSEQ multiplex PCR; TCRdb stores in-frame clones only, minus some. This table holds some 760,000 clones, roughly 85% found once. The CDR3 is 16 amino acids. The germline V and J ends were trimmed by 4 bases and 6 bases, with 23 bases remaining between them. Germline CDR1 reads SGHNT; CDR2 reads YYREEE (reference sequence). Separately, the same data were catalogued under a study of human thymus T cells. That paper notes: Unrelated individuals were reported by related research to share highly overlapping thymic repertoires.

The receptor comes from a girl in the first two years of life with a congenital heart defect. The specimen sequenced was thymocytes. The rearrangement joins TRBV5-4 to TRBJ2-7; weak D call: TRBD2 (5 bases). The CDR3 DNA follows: TGTGCCAGCAGCACGCTACGCGGCGGCGGAGAGGGCGAGCAGTACTTC. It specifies CASSTLRGGGEGEQYF.